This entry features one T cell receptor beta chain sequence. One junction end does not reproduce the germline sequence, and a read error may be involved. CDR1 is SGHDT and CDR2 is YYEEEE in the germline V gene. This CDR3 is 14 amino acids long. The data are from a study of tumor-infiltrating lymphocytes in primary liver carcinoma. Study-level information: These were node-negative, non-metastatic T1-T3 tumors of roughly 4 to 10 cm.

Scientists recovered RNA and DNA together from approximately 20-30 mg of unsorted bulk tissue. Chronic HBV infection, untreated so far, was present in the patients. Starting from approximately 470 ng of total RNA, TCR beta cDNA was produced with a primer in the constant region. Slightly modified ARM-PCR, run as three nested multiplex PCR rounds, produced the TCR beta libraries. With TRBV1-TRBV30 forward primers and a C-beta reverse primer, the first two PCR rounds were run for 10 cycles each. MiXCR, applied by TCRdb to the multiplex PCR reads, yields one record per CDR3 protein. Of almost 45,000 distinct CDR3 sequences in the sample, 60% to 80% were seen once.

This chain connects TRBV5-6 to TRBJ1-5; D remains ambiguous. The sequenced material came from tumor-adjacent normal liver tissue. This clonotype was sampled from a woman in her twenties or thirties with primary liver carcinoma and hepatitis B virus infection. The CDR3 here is CASSLSGIHQSQHF. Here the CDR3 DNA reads TGTGCCAGCAGCTTGAGTGGGATCCATCAGTCCCAGCATTTT.